This T cell receptor (beta chain) derives from a study of spatial heterogeneity in lung cancer (dated by TCRdb to 2018 to 2020). For the wider study: More beta-chain than alpha-chain transcripts were consistently detected, likely reflecting higher beta-chain transcript abundance. Nonsynonymous mutation counts, determined by whole-exome sequencing of tumor tissue, were related to features of the TCR repertoire. TCR transcript counts in tumor regions correlated strongly with a T cell transcriptional module score from matched bulk RNA-seq. At surgery, over 200 tumor regions, approximately 64 matched nontumor lung samples and fewer than 60 PBMC samples were TCR-sequenced for both alpha and beta chains. In the raw uncorrected reads, each unique combination of TCR and UMI appeared more than ten times on average. The study quantitatively compared TCR alpha and beta repertoires across multiple tumor regions, matched nontumor lung and blood in non-small cell lung cancer. Paper-wide results and their limitations: The count of ubiquitous expanded TCRs correlated with the count of ubiquitous nonsynonymous mutations, and the count of regional expanded TCRs correlated with the count of regional nonsynonymous mutations. The tumor nonsynonymous mutation count correlated with the number of expanded intratumoral alpha and beta TCRs. Additional single-cell paired TCR alpha and beta sequencing was considered necessary to confirm, at a functional level, the hypothesis that regional TCRs recognize regional mutations. TCR-seq was estimated to cover only 6.5% to 9% of tumor T cells for alpha chains and 12% to 15% for beta chains.

This clonotype was seen ten or more times. Its antigen is still unknown. Base quality data are lacking; no much larger clone is found one base away. Library generation was performed with 5' RACE. Sequenced using a NextSeq 500. In the TCR library protocol, a unique molecular identifier was attached to each TCR cDNA molecule so that PCR and sequencing errors could be corrected. As for the authors' bioinformatics: Decombinator tools were used for TCR identification, UMI-based error correction and CDR3 extraction. Expanded TCRs were defined as those above a frequency of 2 per 1,000, corresponding to the top 1% of the tumor frequency distribution. Expanded tumor TCRs were classed as regional if statistically deemed absent (corrected P<0.05) from at least one tumor region, otherwise ubiquitous. Rényi diversity was computed with the R vegan package after subsampling each repertoire 100 times to 5,000 TCRs. CDR3 similarity networks were built from amino acid triplet string-kernel similarity, connecting CDR3s with pairwise similarity above 0.82. The public reads were run again by TCRdb, first through fastp at Q25 and then through MiXCR, and only productive beta chains were kept. Entries that share a CDR3 protein sequence are merged under the most common genes and DNA. The V and J calls were determined by TCRdb, not by the authors. This sample has 17,000 or so distinct CDR3 sequences in its table, and approximately 6.2% of those were observed once. Around 7% of the sample goes to the ten largest clones.

The CDR3 starts with the cysteine, ends with the phenylalanine, and has 14 residues. Of all the DNA, just the CDR3 is kept, 42 bases in frame from base 1. From a lookup of the germline V gene, CDR1 and CDR2 are SGDLS and YYNGEE. V is pruned by 7 bases and J by 6 bases, leaving 3 bases of the junction without a gene match. The time point label of this sample denotes: sample taken at primary tumor resection. The donors were more than 60 patients from the lung TRACERx cohort who had early-stage, untreated non-small cell lung cancer. For TCR sequencing, whole RNA was extracted from tumor and nontumor lung tissue, or from cryopreserved PBMC samples, and no cell sorting was done. Patients were selected for TCR sequencing only if sufficient RNA was available from at least two tumor regions. Before selection, tumor and adjacent nontumor lung specimens were reviewed by a lung pathologist.

The sequence links TRBV9 to TRBJ2-1; 14 junctional bases match TRBD2. The source material was lung tumor tissue, sampled at surgery. This TCR was recovered from a male donor with early-stage non-small cell lung cancer. This receptor carries the CDR3 CASGGLAGANEQFF. At the DNA level, the sequence is TGTGCCAGCGGGGGACTAGCGGGGGCCAATGAGCAGTTCTTC.